The 5 T cell receptor beta chains in this list originate from one sample, sequenced in a study of a mutant IDH1 vaccine in newly diagnosed glioma. Their antigens remain unidentified. The table came from immunoSEQ multiplex PCR; TCRdb's copy has only in-frame clones and leaves some out. The sample records about 27,000 clones, roughly 82% being singletons. Time point in this sample: week 35, safety follow-up. Doses comprised 300 ug of mutant IDH1 20-mer peptide each, plus topical imiquimod. The specimen comprised PBMCs, sampled from a glioma patient whose treatment included an IDH1 peptide vaccine. These receptors all come from a man aged 45 to 65 with glioma.

The CDR3: CASSSGSGFQPQHF. DNA for the CDR3: TGTGCCAGCAGCTCGGGCTCGGGGTTTCAGCCCCAGCATTTT. This chain joins TRBV7-9 and TRBJ1-5; no firm D call. This CDR3 has 14 residues. Germline CDR1 is SEHNR and CDR2 is FQNEAQ (reference sequence). Trimming pared 4 bases from V and 6 bases from J, leaving 13 bases between.

The genes are TRBV5-8 and TRBJ2-3, with D possibly being TRBD1 (5 bases). CDR3 length: 13 amino acids. Trimming removed 7 bases from V and 2 bases from J, with 11 bases in between. CDR1 and CDR2 from the germline V gene are SGHTS and YDEGEE. The CDR3 nucleotides are TGTGCCAGCGGCAGGGCTAACACAGATACGCAGTATTTT. The encoded protein is CASGRANTDTQYF.

This chain connects TRBV10-3 to TRBJ1-4; no clear D gene. The ends were cut back, 2 bases at V and 10 bases at J, with 11 bases in the middle. CDR3 length equals 13 residues. Germline values: CDR1 ENHRY, CDR2 SYGVKD. The CDR3: CAISEMELAKLFF. For the CDR3, the DNA is TGTGCCATCAGTGAGATGGAACTGGCAAAACTGTTTTTT.

The chain uses TRBV10-1 and TRBJ1-5; the D gene is possibly TRBD1 (6 bases). The CDR3 spans 18 residues. Germline loops: CDR1 WNHNN, CDR2 SYGVQD (reference sequence). V lost 9 bases, J lost 0 bases, and 24 bases lay in between. CDR3 amino acids: CARGGQTGDLHSNQPQHF. For the CDR3, the DNA is TGCGCCAGAGGGGGGCAGACAGGAGACTTACATAGCAATCAGCCCCAGCATTTT.

This clone was detected only a few times. This chain joins TRBV20-1 and TRBJ1-5, with TRBD1 matching 7 bases. With V trimmed by 6 bases and J by 11 bases, 7 bases remained unmatched. Per germline, CDR1 DFQATT and CDR2 SNEGSKA (reference sequence). The CDR3 loop spans 11 amino acids. CDR3 protein: CSAGQWTAQHF. CDR3 in DNA: TGCAGTGCGGGACAGTGGACAGCCCAGCATTTT.